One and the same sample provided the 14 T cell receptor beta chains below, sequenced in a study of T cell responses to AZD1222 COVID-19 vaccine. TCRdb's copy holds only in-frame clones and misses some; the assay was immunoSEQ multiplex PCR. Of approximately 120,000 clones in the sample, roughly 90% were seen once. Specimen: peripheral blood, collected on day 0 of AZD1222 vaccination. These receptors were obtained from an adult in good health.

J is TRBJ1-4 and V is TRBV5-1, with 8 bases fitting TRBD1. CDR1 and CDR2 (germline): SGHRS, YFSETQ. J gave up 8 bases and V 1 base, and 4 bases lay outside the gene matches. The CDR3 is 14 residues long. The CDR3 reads CASSLNQGAEKLFF. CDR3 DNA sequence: TGCGCCAGCAGCTTGAACCAGGGGGCGGAAAAACTGTTTTTT.

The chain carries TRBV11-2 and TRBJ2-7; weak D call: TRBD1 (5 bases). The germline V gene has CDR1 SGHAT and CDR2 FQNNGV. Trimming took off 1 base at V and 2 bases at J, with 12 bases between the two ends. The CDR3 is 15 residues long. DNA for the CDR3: TGTGCCAGCAGCTTAGCCCCAGGGCGTGCCTACGAGCAGTACTTC. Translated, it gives CASSLAPGRAYEQYF. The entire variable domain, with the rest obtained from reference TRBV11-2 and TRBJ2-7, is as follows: EAGVAQSPRYKIIEKRQSVAFWCNPISGHATLYWYQQILGQGPKLLIQFQNNGVVDDSQLPKDRFSAERLKGVDSTLKIQPAKLEDSAVYLCASSLAPGRAYEQYFGPGTRLTVT.

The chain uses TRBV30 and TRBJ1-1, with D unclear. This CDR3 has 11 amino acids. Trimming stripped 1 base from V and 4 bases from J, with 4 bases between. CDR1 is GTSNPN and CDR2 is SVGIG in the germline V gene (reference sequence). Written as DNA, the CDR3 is TGTGCCTGGAGTGACAGCACTGAAGCTTTCTTT. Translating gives CAWSDSTEAFF.

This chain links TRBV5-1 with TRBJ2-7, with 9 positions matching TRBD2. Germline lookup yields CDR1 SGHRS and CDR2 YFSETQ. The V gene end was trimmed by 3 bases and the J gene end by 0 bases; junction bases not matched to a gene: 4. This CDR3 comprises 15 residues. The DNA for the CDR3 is TGCGCCAGCAGCTCCCTAGCGGGGAACTCCTACGAGCAGTACTTC. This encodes CASSSLAGNSYEQYF.

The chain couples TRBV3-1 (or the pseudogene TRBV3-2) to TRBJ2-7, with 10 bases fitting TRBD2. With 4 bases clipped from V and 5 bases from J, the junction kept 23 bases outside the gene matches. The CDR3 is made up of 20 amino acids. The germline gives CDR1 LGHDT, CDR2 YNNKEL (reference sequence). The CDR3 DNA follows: TGTGCCAGCAGCCTTTTTCTAGCGGGAGCACAGGGGGGGGACCGCCACGAGCAGTACTTC. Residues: CASSLFLAGAQGGDRHEQYF.

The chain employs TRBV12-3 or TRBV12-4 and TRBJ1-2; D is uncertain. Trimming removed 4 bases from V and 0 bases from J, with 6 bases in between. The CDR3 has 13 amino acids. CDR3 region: CASSSGANYGYTF. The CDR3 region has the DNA TGTGCCAGCAGTTCCGGCGCTAACTATGGCTACACCTTC.

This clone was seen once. CDR3: CASTLKVGLDHTGELFF. The CDR3 DNA sequence: TGTGCCAGCACCCTAAAGGTTGGACTAGACCACACCGGGGAGCTGTTTTTT. This chain joins TRBV7-3 and TRBJ2-2; 7 bases match TRBD2. From germline, CDR1 is SGHTA and CDR2 FQGTGA. The CDR3 contains 17 residues. The V and J ends lost 7 bases and 3 bases, in that order; junction bases with no gene match: 14.

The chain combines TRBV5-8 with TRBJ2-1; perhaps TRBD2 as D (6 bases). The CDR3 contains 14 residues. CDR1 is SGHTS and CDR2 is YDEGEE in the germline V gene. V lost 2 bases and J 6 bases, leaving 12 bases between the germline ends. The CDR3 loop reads CASSFLVGGNEQFF. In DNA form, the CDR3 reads TGTGCCAGCAGCTTCCTAGTGGGGGGCAATGAGCAGTTCTTC.

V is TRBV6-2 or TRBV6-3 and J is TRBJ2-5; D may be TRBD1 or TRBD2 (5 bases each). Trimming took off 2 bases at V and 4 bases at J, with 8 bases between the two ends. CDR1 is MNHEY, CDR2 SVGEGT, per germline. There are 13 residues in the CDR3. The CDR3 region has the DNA TGTGCCAGCAGTTACGGGGGATTAGAGACCCAGTACTTC. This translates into CASSYGGLETQYF.

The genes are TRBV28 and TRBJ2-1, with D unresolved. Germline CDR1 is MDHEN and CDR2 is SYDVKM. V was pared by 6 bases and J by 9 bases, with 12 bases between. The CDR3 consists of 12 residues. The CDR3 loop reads CASSRFRGEQFF. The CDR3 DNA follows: TGTGCCAGCAGCAGATTCCGAGGTGAGCAGTTCTTC.

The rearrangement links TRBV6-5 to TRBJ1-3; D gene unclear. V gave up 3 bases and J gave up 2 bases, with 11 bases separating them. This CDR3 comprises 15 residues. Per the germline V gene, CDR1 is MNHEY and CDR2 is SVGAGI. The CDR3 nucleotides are TGTGCCAGCAGTTATTCCAGAGTTGCTGGAAACACCATATATTTT. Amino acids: CASSYSRVAGNTIYF.

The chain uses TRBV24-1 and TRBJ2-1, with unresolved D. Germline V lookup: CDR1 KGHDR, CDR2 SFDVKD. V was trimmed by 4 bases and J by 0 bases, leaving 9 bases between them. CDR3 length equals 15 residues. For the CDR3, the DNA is TGTGCCACCAGTGAGGGCGTCAGCTCCTACAATGAGCAGTTCTTC. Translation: CATSEGVSSYNEQFF.

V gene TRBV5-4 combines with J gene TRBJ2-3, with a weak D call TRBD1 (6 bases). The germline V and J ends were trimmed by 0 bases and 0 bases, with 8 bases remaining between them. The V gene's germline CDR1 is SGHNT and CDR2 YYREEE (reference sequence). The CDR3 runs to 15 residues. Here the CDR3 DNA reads TGTGCCAGCAGCTTGGGTAGGGGGAGCACAGATACGCAGTATTTT. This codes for CASSLGRGSTDTQYF.

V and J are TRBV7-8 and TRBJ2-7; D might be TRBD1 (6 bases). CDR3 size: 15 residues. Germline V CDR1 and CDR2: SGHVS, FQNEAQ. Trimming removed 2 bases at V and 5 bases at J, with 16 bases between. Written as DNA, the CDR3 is TGTGCCAGCAGCTTACTTGGGGGCGCATTTGACGAGCAGTACTTC. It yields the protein CASSLLGGAFDEQYF.